The 8 T cell receptor beta chains presented below share a single source sample, sequenced in a study of T cell clones after liver transplantation. The method was immunoSEQ multiplex PCR; TCRdb's version includes in-frame clones alone and lacks a portion of them. The sample lists 65,000 to 95,000 clones; about 80% were seen once. Sequences were derived from CD4+ T cells from blood, sampled before liver transplant. The receptors were gathered from a human donor who received a liver transplant.

The gene calls are TRBV6-1 and TRBJ2-1; D unclear. V lost 3 bases and J lost 0, with 18 bases in between. CDR1 and CDR2 (germline): MNHNS, SASEGT. The CDR3 extends over 18 amino acids. Here the CDR3 DNA reads TGTGCCAGCAGTGACCGACCGCATAGTGCGAGCTCCTACAATGAGCAGTTCTTC. This gives the protein CASSDRPHSASSYNEQFF.

The sample holds a few counts of this clone. The gene calls are TRBV18 and TRBJ2-5; a possible D gene is TRBD2 (6 bases). With 4 bases removed from V and 5 bases from J, the gap between germline ends came to 11 bases. This CDR3 has 13 residues. Germline CDR1 is KGHSH and CDR2 is LQKENI. CDR3 DNA sequence: TGTGCCAGCTCACGAGAGGGGAGGGAGACCCAGTACTTC. The encoded protein is CASSREGRETQYF.

The rearrangement joins TRBV20-1 to TRBJ1-1; no firm D call. The V gene's germline CDR1 is DFQATT and CDR2 SNEGSKA (reference sequence). V lost 2 bases and J 1 base, leaving 2 bases between the germline ends. This CDR3 has 11 amino acids. Here the CDR3 DNA reads TGCAGTGCTAGATGGAACACTGAAGCTTTCTTT. It encodes CSARWNTEAFF.

The chain combines TRBV6-4 with TRBJ1-3, with D maybe TRBD1 (5 bases). Germline V gene lookup returns CDR1 MRHNA and CDR2 SNTAGT. This CDR3 spans 14 amino acids. V was shortened by 2 bases and J by 4 bases, with 9 bases between the two germline ends. The DNA for the CDR3 is TGTGCCAGCAGTGACCGGGCAGGGGGAAACACCATATATTTT. Encoded protein: CASSDRAGGNTIYF.

The V call is TRBV6-6, the J call TRBJ2-2; D uncertain. V gave up 5 bases and J gave up 4 bases, with 5 bases separating them. The CDR3 has 12 amino acids. Per the germline V gene, CDR1 is MNHNY and CDR2 is SVGAGI (reference sequence). The CDR3 bases are TGTGCCAGCAGTAGACTCACCGGGGAGCTGTTTTTT. Translated, it gives CASSRLTGELFF.

The V gene is TRBV6-6, the J gene TRBJ2-7; D uncertain. V lost 8 bases and J lost 4, with 18 bases in between. From germline, CDR1 is MNHNY and CDR2 SVGAGI (reference sequence). This CDR3 has 14 residues. CDR3 sequence: CASLVGPLGYEQYF. Written as DNA, the CDR3 is TGTGCCAGCTTAGTAGGCCCGCTTGGGTACGAGCAGTACTTC.

J is TRBJ1-3 and V is TRBV18, with 7 positions matching TRBD1. Losses at the gene ends were 5 bases for V and 8 bases for J; bases not matched to a gene: 9. The CDR3 extends over 14 amino acids. Germline CDR1 is KGHSH and CDR2 is LQKENI. CDR3 sequence (DNA): TGTGCCAGCTCAACGACAGGGCGTGGGGACACCATATATTTT. Its protein product is CASSTTGRGDTIYF. The whole variable domain, filled in from reference TRBV18 and TRBJ1-3, reads NAGVMQNPRHLVRRRGQEARLRCSPMKGHSHVYWYRQLPEEGLKFMVYLQKENIIDESGMPKERFSAEFPKEGPSILRIQQVVRGDSAAYFCASSTTGRGDTIYFGEGSWLTVV.

V usage is TRBV11-2 and J usage is TRBJ2-3; 13 bases line up with TRBD2. V shed 5 bases and J 6 bases; nucleotides not matched to a gene: 8. Germline V lookup: CDR1 SGHAT, CDR2 FQNNGV. The CDR3 is 16 residues long. The CDR3 DNA reads as TGTGCCAGCAGCCGGCGGACTAGCGGGAGAGATGATACGCAGTATTTT. It encodes CASSRRTSGRDDTQYF.